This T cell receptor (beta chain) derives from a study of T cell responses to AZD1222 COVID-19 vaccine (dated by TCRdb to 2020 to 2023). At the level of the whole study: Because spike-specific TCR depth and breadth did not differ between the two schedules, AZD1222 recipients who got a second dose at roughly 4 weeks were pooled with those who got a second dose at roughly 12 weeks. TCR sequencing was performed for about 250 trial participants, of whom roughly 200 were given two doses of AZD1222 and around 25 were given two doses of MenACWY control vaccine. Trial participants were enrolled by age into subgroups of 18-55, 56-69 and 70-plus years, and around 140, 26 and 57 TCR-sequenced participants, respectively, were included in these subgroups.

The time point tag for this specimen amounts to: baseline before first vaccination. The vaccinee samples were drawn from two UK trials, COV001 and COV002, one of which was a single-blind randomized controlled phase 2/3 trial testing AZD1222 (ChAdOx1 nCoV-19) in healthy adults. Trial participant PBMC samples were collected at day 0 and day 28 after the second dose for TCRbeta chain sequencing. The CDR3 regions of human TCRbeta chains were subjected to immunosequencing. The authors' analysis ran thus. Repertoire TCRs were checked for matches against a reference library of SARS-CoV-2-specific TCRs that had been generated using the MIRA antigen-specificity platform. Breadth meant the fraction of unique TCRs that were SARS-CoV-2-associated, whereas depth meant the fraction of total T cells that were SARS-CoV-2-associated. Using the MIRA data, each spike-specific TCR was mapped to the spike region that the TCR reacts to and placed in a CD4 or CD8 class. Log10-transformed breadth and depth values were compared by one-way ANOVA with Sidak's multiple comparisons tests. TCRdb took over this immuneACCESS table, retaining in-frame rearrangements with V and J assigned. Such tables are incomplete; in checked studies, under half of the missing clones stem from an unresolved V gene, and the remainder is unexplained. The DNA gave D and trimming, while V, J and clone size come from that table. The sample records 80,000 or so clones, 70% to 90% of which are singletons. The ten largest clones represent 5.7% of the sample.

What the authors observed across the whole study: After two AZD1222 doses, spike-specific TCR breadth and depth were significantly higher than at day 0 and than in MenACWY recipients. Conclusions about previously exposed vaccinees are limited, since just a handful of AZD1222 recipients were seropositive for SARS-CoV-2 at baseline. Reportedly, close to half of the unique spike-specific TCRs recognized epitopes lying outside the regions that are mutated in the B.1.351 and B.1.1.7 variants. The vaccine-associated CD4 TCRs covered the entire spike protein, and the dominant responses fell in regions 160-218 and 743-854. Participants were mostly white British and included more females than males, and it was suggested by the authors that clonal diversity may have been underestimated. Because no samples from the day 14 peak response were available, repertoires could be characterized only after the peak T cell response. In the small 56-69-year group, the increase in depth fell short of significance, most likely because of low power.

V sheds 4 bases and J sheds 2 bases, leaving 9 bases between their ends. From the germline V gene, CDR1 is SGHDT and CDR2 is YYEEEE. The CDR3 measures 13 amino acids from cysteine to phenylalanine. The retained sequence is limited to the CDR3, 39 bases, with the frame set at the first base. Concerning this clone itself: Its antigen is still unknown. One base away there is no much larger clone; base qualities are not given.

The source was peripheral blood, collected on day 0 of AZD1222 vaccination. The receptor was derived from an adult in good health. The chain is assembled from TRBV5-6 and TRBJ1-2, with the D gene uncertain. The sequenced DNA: TGTGCCAGCAGCCGGCGGCTAAACTATGGCTACACCTTC. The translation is CASSRRLNYGYTF.